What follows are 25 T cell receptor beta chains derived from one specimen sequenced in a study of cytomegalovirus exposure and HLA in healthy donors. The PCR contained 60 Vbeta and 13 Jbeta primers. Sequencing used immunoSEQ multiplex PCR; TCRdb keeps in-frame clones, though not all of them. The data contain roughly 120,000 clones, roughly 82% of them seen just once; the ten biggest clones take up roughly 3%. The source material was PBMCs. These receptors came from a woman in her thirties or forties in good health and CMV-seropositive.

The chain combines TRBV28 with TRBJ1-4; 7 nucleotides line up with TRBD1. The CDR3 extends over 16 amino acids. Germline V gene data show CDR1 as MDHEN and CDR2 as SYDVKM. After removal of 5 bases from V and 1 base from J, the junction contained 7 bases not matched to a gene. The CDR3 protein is CASSPDRELTNEKLFF. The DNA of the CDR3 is TGTGCCAGCAGTCCTGACAGGGAATTAACTAATGAAAAACTGTTTTTT.

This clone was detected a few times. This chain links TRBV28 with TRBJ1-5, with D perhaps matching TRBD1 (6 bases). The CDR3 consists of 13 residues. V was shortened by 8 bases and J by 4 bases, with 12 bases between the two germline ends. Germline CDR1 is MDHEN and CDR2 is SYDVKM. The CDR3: CASLGQQNQPQHF. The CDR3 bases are TGTGCCAGCCTAGGACAGCAAAATCAGCCCCAGCATTTT. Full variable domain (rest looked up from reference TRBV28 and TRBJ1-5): DVKVTQSSRYLVKRTGEKVFLECVQDMDHENMFWYRQDPGLGLRLIYFSYDVKMKEKGDIPEGYSVSREKKERFSLILESASTNQTSMYLCASLGQQNQPQHFGDGTRLSIL.

The CDR3 here is CASSDGTLYEQYF. The DNA of the CDR3 is TGTGCCAGCAGTGATGGGACTCTCTACGAGCAGTACTTC. This chain connects TRBV6-1 to TRBJ2-7; possible D gene TRBD2, 6 bases. Germline V gene lookup returns CDR1 MNHNS and CDR2 SASEGT. V was shortened by 3 bases and J by 3 bases, with 9 bases between the two germline ends. The CDR3 spans 13 residues.

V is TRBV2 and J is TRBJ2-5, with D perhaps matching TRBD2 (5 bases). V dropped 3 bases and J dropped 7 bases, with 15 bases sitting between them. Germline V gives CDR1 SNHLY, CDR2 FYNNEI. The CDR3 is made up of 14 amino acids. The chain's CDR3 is CASSDLATVGTQYF. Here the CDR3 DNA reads TGTGCCAGCAGTGATCTAGCCACCGTGGGGACCCAGTACTTC.

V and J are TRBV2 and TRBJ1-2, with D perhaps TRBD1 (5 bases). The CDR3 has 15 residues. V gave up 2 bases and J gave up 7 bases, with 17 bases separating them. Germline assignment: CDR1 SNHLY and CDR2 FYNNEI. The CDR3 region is CASSERPRGASGYTF. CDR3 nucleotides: TGTGCCAGCAGTGAACGGCCAAGGGGCGCGAGTGGCTACACCTTC.

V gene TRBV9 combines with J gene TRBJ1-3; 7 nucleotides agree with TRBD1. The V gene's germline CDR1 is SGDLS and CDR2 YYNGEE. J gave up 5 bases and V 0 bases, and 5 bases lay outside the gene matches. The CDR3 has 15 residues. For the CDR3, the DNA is TGTGCCAGCAGCGTAGCAGAGGGGGCGAGAAACACCATATATTTT. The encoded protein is CASSVAEGARNTIYF.

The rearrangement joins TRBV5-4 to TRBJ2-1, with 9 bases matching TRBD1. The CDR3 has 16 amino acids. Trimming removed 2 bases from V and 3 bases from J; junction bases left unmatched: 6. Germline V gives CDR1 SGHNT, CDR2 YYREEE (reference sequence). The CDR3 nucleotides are TGTGCCAGCAGCTTTAATACAGGGGGCCACTACAATGAGCAGTTCTTC. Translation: CASSFNTGGHYNEQFF.

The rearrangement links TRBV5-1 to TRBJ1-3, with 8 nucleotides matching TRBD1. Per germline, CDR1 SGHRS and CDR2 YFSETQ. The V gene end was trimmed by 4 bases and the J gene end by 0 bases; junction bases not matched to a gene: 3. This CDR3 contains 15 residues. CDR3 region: CASSEGTGSGNTIYF. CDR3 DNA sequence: TGCGCCAGCAGCGAGGGGACAGGCTCTGGAAACACCATATATTTT. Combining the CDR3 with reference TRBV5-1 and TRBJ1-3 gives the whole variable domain KAGVTQTPRYLIKTRGQQVTLSCSPISGHRSVSWYQQTPGQGLQFLFEYFSETQRNKGNFPGRFSGRQFSNSRSEMNVSTLELGDSALYLCASSEGTGSGNTIYFGEGSWLTVV.

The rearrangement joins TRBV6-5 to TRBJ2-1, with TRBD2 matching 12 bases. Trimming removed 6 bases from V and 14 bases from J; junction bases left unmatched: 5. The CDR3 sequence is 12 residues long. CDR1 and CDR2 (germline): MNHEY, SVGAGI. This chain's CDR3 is CASRLTSGREFF. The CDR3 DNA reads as TGTGCCAGCAGGCTGACTAGCGGGAGAGAGTTCTTC.

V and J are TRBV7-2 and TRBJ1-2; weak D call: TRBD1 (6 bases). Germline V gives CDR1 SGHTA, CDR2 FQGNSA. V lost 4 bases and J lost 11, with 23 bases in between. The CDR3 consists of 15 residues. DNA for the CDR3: TGTGCCAGCAGCTCACAGGGCCCCGGCCAGTATAAGTACACCTTC. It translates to CASSSQGPGQYKYTF.

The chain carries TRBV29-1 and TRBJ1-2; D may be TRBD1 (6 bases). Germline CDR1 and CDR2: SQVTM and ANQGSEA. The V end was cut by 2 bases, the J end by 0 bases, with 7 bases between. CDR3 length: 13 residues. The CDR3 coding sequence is TGCAGCGTTGAACAGGGGCCTAACTATGGCTACACCTTC. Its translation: CSVEQGPNYGYTF.

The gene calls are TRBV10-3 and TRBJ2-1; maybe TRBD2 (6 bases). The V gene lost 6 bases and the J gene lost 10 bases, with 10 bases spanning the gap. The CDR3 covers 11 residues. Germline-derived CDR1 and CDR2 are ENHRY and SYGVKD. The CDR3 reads CAIRGLLEQFF. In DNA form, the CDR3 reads TGTGCCATCAGGGGACTTCTCGAGCAGTTCTTC.

This CDR3 is CSVEEAGGSEQYF. CDR3 DNA sequence: TGCAGCGTTGAAGAAGCGGGAGGATCCGAGCAGTACTTC. This chain links TRBV29-1 with TRBJ2-7; 9 positions match TRBD2. The ends lost 0 bases at V and 6 bases at J; junction bases unmatched: 3. Per germline, CDR1 SQVTM and CDR2 ANQGSEA. This CDR3 spans 13 amino acids.

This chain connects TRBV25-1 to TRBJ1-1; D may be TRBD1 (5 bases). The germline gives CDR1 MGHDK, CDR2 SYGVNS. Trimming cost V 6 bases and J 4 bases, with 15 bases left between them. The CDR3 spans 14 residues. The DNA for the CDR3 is TGTGCCAGCAGCTTGCTAGATGGGGCCACTGAAGCTTTCTTT. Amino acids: CASSLLDGATEAFF. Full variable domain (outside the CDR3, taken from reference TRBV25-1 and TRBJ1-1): EADIYQTPRYLVIGTGKKITLECSQTMGHDKMYWYQQDPGMELHLIHYSYGVNSTEKGDLSSESTVSRIRTEHFPLTLESARPSHTSQYLCASSLLDGATEAFFGQGTRLTVV.

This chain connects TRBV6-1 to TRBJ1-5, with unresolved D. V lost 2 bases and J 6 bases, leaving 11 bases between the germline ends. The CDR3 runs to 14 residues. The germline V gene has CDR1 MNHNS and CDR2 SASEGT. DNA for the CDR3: TGTGCCAGCAGTGAAAGGCACGGGTTTCAGCCCCAGCATTTT. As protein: CASSERHGFQPQHF.

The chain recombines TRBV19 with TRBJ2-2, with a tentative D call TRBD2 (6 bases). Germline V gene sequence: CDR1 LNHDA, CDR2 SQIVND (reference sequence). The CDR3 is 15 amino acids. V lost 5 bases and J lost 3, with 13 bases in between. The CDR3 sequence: CASSSRGRDTGELFF. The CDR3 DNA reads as TGTGCCAGTAGTTCGCGGGGCCGGGACACCGGGGAGCTGTTTTTT. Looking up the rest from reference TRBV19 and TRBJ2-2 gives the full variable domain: DGGITQSPKYLFRKEGQNVTLSCEQNLNHDAMYWYRQDPGQGLRLIYYSQIVNDFQKGDIAEGYSVSREKKESFPLTVTSAQKNPTAFYLCASSSRGRDTGELFFGEGSRLTVL.

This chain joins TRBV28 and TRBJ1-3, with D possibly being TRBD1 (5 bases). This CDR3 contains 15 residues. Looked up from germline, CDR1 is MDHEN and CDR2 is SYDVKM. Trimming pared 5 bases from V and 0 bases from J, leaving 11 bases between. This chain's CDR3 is CASSLTGVSGNTIYF. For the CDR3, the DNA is TGTGCCAGCAGTCTCACAGGAGTCTCTGGAAACACCATATATTTT. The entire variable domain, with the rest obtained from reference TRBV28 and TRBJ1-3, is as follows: DVKVTQSSRYLVKRTGEKVFLECVQDMDHENMFWYRQDPGLGLRLIYFSYDVKMKEKGDIPEGYSVSREKKERFSLILESASTNQTSMYLCASSLTGVSGNTIYFGEGSWLTVV.

CDR3 DNA sequence: TGTGCCAGCGCGGGGAACGAGCAGTACTTC. It translates to CASAGNEQYF. This chain links TRBV9 with TRBJ2-7; D perhaps matches TRBD2 (6 bases). The V end was cut by 7 bases, the J end by 5 bases, with 7 bases between. CDR1 is SGDLS, CDR2 YYNGEE, per germline. This CDR3 comprises 10 residues.

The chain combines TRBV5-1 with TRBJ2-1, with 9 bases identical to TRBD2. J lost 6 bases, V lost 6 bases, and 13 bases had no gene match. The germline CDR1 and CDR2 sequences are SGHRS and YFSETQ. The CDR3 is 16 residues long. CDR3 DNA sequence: TGCGCCAGCACCCCAGTCGCGGGAGGGCCTCTCAATGAGCAGTTCTTC. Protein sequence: CASTPVAGGPLNEQFF. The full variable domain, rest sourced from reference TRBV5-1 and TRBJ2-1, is KAGVTQTPRYLIKTRGQQVTLSCSPISGHRSVSWYQQTPGQGLQFLFEYFSETQRNKGNFPGRFSGRQFSNSRSEMNVSTLELGDSALYLCASTPVAGGPLNEQFFGPGTRLTVL.

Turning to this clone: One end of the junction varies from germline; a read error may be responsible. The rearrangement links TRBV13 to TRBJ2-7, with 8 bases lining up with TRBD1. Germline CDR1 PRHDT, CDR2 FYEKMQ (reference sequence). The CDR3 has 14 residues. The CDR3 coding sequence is TGTGCCAGCAGCTTAGCGGGGCGGGGACAGGTCACGCACTTC. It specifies CASSLAGRGQVTHF.

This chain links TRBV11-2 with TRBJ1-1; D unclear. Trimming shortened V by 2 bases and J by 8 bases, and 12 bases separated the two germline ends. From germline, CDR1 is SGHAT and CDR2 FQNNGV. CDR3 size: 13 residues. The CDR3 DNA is TGTGCCAGCAGCTTATTCAGGCGCAGCGAAGCTTTCTTT. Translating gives CASSLFRRSEAFF.

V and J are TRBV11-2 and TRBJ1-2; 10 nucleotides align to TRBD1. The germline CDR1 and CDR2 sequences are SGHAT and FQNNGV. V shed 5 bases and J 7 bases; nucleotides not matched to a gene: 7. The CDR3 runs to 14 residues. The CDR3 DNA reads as TGTGCCAGCAGCCACGCCGGGACAGGGGTTGGCTACACCTTC. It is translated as CASSHAGTGVGYTF. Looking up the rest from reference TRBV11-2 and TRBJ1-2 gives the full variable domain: EAGVAQSPRYKIIEKRQSVAFWCNPISGHATLYWYQQILGQGPKLLIQFQNNGVVDDSQLPKDRFSAERLKGVDSTLKIQPAKLEDSAVYLCASSHAGTGVGYTFGSGTRLTVV.

For the CDR3, the DNA is TGTGCCAGCAGCTTTACACCTAGCTCTGGAAACACCATATATTTT. Its protein is CASSFTPSSGNTIYF. The rearrangement joins TRBV5-8 to TRBJ1-3; D remains ambiguous. V was pared by 2 bases and J by 0 bases, with 9 bases between. Germline assignment: CDR1 SGHTS and CDR2 YDEGEE. The CDR3 loop spans 15 amino acids.

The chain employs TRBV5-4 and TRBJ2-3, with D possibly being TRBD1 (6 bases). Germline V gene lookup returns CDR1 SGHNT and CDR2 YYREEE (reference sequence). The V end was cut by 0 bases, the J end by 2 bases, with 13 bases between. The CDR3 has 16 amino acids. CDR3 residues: CASSLAAGAPTDTQYF. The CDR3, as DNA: TGTGCCAGCAGCTTGGCGGCAGGGGCACCCACAGATACGCAGTATTTT. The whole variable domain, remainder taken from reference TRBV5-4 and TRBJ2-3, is ETGVTQSPTHLIKTRGQQVTLRCSSQSGHNTVSWYQQALGQGPQFIFQYYREEENGRGNFPPRFSGLQFPNYSSELNVNALELDDSALYLCASSLAAGAPTDTQYFGPGTRLTVL.

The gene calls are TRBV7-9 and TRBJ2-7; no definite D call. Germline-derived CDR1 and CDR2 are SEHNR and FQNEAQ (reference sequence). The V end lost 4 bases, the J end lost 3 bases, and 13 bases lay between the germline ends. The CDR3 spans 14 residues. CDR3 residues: CASSSLPRYYEQYF. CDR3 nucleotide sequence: TGTGCCAGCAGCTCCTTACCCAGGTACTACGAGCAGTACTTC. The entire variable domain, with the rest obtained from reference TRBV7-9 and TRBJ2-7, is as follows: DTGVSQNPRHKITKRGQNVTFRCDPISEHNRLYWYRQTLGQGPEFLTYFQNEAQLEKSRLLSDRFSAERPKGSFSTLEIQRTEQGDSAMYLCASSSLPRYYEQYFGPGTRLTVT.